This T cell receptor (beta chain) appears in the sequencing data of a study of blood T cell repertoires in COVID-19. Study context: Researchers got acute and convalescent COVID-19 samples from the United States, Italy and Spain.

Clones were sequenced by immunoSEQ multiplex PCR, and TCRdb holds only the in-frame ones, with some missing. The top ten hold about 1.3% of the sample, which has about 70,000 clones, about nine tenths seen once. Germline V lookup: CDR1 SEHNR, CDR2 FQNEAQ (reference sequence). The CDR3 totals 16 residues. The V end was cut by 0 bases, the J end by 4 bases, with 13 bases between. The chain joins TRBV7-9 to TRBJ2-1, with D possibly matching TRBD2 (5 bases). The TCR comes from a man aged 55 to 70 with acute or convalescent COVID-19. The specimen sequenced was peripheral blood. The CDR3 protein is CASSLAWRIVYNEQFF. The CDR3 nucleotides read TGTGCCAGCAGCTTAGCGTGGAGGATCGTGTACAATGAGCAGTTCTTC.